The 12 T cell receptor beta chains below were found in one sample sequenced in a study of beta chain features in type 1 diabetes. All of the isolated RNA was reverse transcribed, so expressed TCRB transcripts were sequenced. Repertoires were generated with immunoSEQ multiplex PCR, while TCRdb's copy carries only in-frame clones and drops some. The sample lists around 200,000 clones, about 12% occurring once. Sequences were obtained from central memory CD4+ T cells from blood. These TCRs come from a woman aged 18 to 35 in good health.

In this sample, this clone turned up many times. The rearrangement joins TRBV2 to TRBJ1-4; the D gene is possibly TRBD1 (5 bases). The CDR3 contains 15 residues. The V end lost 6 bases, the J end lost 5 bases, and 16 bases lay between the germline ends. Germline values: CDR1 SNHLY, CDR2 FYNNEI. CDR3 region: CASRGGGTANEKLFF. The CDR3 DNA reads TGTGCCAGCAGGGGCGGCGGGACGGCGAATGAAAAACTGTTTTTT. The complete variable domain, with remaining parts taken from reference TRBV2 and TRBJ1-4, reads EPEVTQTPSHQVTQMGQEVILRCVPISNHLYFYWYRQILGQKVEFLVSFYNNEISEKSEIFDDQFSVERPDGSNFTLKIRSTKLEDSAMYFCASRGGGTANEKLFFGSGTQLSVL.

This chain links TRBV30 with TRBJ2-2; D remains unclear. In germline, CDR1 is GTSNPN, CDR2 SVGIG (reference sequence). The CDR3 contains 16 residues. V lost 1 base, J lost 6 bases, and 18 bases lay in between. The CDR3 coding sequence is TGTGCCTGGAGTGCCTTGCTGTCACAACGGGCCGGGGAGCTGTTTTTT. It is translated as CAWSALLSQRAGELFF.

The chain uses TRBV6-5 and TRBJ2-7; weak D call: TRBD2 (5 bases). The V gene's germline CDR1 is MNHEY and CDR2 SVGAGI. V was pared by 0 bases and J by 5 bases, with 11 bases between. The CDR3 extends over 14 amino acids. The CDR3 loop is CASSYSRTSDEQYF. CDR3 coding DNA: TGTGCCAGCAGTTACTCGCGGACTTCTGACGAGCAGTACTTC.

This sequence joins TRBV30 and TRBJ1-5; weak D call: TRBD1 (5 bases). The CDR3 sequence is 13 residues long. CDR1 GTSNPN and CDR2 SVGIG come from the germline V gene (reference sequence). Trimming removed 1 base at V and 9 bases at J, with 13 bases between. The CDR3 spells CAWSAGLGGPQHF. CDR3 sequence (DNA): TGTGCCTGGAGTGCTGGGTTGGGGGGGCCCCAGCATTTT.

This clone came up a few times. The rearrangement uses TRBV6-4 and TRBJ2-3, with no clear D. Germline-derived CDR1 and CDR2 are MRHNA and SNTAGT. Between the trimmed V and J ends, which lost 3 bases and 6 bases, there was a span of 10 bases. This CDR3 is 13 amino acids long. CDR3: CASSDQARDTQYF. The CDR3 DNA reads TGTGCCAGCAGTGATCAAGCGAGGGATACGCAGTATTTT.

This chain uses TRBV6-1 with TRBJ1-1, with D maybe TRBD1 (6 bases). The germline V gene encodes CDR1 MNHNS and CDR2 SASEGT. The CDR3 is 16 residues long. The V gene lost 0 bases and the J gene lost 0 bases, with 11 bases spanning the gap. This CDR3 is CASSEAAGGLNTEAFF. The CDR3 bases are TGTGCCAGCAGTGAAGCGGCCGGGGGGCTGAACACTGAAGCTTTCTTT.

This clone was picked up a small number of times. The sample carries other DNA sequences with the same CDR3. The gene calls are TRBV7-9 and TRBJ2-3; TRBD2 matches at 9 bases. V was clipped by 6 bases and J by 6 bases; unmatched bases: 7. This CDR3 comprises 14 residues. The germline gives CDR1 SEHNR, CDR2 FQNEAQ (reference sequence). The CDR3 reads CASSPGTSSDTQYF. The CDR3 coding sequence is TGTGCCAGCAGTCCCGGGACTAGCTCGGATACGCAGTATTTT.

The rearrangement uses TRBV15 and TRBJ2-1; 9 bases map to TRBD2. The CDR3 covers 16 residues. V lost 0 bases, J lost 7 bases, and 7 bases stayed unmatched. In germline, CDR1 is LNHNV, CDR2 YYDKDF (reference sequence). CDR3 nucleotides: TGTGCCACCAGCAGAGATTTAGCGGGAGTTAATAATGAGCAGTTCTTC. Its translation: CATSRDLAGVNNEQFF.

The V call is TRBV11-2, the J call TRBJ2-2, with D possibly matching TRBD1 (6 bases). The CDR3 totals 16 residues. Germline loops: CDR1 SGHAT, CDR2 FQNNGV. Trimming removed 8 bases from V and 1 base from J, with 17 bases in between. This CDR3 reads CASGRSPGQNTGELFF. CDR3 nucleotide sequence: TGTGCCAGCGGCCGATCCCCGGGACAGAACACCGGGGAGCTGTTTTTT.

The sample holds many counts of this clone. The rearrangement uses TRBV7-9 and TRBJ2-3, with D unclear. V was trimmed by 1 base and J by 5 bases, leaving 10 bases between them. Germline assignment: CDR1 SEHNR and CDR2 FQNEAQ (reference sequence). The CDR3 is 14 amino acids. CDR3 sequence: CASSLGSVIDTQYF. CDR3 coding DNA: TGTGCCAGCAGCTTAGGTTCGGTGATAGATACGCAGTATTTT.

This clone has only a few counts. V usage is TRBV6-1 and J usage is TRBJ2-5; 8 bases align to TRBD1. The CDR3 runs 14 residues. Germline V gene sequence: CDR1 MNHNS, CDR2 SASEGT. Losses at the gene ends were 7 bases for V and 1 base for J; bases not matched to a gene: 5. The CDR3 DNA reads TGTGCCAGCACCACCGGGACAGGCCAAGAGACCCAGTACTTC. Translation gives CASTTGTGQETQYF.

The chain has TRBV7-2 and TRBJ1-5; no definite D call. The V and J ends lost 5 bases and 4 bases respectively, with 12 bases between them. From germline, CDR1 is SGHTA and CDR2 FQGNSA. This CDR3 region has 14 residues. The CDR3: CASSPLGLNQPQHF. The CDR3 DNA sequence: TGTGCCAGCAGCCCCTTGGGCCTTAATCAGCCCCAGCATTTT.